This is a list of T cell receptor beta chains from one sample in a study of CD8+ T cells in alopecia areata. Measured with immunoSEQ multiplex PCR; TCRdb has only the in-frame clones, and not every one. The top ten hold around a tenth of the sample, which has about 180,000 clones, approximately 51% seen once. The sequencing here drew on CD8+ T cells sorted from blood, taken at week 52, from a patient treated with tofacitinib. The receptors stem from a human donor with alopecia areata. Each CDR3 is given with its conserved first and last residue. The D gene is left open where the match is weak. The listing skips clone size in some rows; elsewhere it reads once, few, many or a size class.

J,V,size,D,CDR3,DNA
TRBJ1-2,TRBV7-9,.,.,CASSFSAVDYGYTF,TGTGCCAGCAGCTTTTCGGCGGTCGACTATGGCTACACCTTC
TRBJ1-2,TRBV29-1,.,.,CSVVRGESYGYTF,TGCAGCGTTGTCCGTGGGGAATCCTATGGCTACACCTTC
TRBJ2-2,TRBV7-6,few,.,CASSLNTGELFF,TGTGCCAGCAGCCTTAACACCGGGGAGCTGTTTTTT
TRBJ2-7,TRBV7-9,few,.,CASSPPLRDEQYF,TGTGCCAGCAGCCCTCCGTTGAGAGACGAGCAGTACTTC
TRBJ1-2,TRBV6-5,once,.,CASSYGDRINYGYTF,TGTGCCAGCAGTTACGGGGACCGCATTAACTATGGCTACACCTTC
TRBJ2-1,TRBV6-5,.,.,CASSYSWGNEQFF,TGTGCCAGCAGTTACAGCTGGGGCAATGAGCAGTTCTTC
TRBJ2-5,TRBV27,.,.,CASSWGTGQETQYF,TGTGCCAGCAGTTGGGGGACTGGCCAAGAGACCCAGTACTTC
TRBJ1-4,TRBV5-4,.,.,CASSFDEKLFF,TGTGCCAGCAGCTTCGATGAAAAACTGTTTTTT
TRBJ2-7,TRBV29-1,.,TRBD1,CSVTAGQASSEQYF,TGCAGCGTCACGGCGGGACAGGCCTCCTCCGAGCAGTACTTC
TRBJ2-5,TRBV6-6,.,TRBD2,CASTRLAGGLETQYF,TGTGCCAGCACAAGACTAGCGGGGGGGCTGGAGACCCAGTACTTC
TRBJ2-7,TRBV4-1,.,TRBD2,CASSTRFSGGRYEQYF,TGCGCCAGCAGCACAAGATTCAGCGGGGGGAGGTACGAGCAGTACTTC
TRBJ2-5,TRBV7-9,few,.,CASSLTGRDETQYF,TGTGCCAGCAGCTTGACAGGGAGGGACGAGACCCAGTACTTC
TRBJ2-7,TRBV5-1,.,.,CASSLDGTSSYEQYF,TGCGCCAGCAGCTTGGATGGGACGAGCTCCTACGAGCAGTACTTC
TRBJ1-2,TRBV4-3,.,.,CASSQDIGQSNGYTF,TGCGCCAGCAGCCAAGACATTGGGCAGTCCAATGGCTACACCTTC
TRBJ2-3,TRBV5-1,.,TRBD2,CASSLLAGGDTQYF,TGCGCCAGCAGCCTGCTAGCGGGGGGAGATACGCAGTATTTT
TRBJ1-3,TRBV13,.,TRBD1,CASSSGQARNTIYF,TGTGCCAGCAGCAGTGGACAGGCAAGAAACACCATATATTTT
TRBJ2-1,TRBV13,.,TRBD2,CASSPLAQRGEYNEQFF,TGTGCCAGCAGCCCCCTCGCACAGCGGGGGGAATACAATGAGCAGTTCTTC
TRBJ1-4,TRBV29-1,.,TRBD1,CSVASDREGAPQLFF,TGCAGCGTTGCTTCCGACAGGGAGGGGGCTCCGCAACTGTTTTTT
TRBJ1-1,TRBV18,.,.,CASSPQRGTEAFF,TGTGCCAGCTCACCACAAAGGGGCACTGAAGCTTTCTTT
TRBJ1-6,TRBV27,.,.,CASSFDQANSPLHF,TGTGCCAGCAGTTTTGATCAGGCAAATTCACCCCTCCACTTT
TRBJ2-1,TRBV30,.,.,CAFGARESNEQFF,TGTGCCTTTGGGGCCAGGGAAAGTAATGAGCAGTTCTTC
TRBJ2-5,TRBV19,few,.,CASSIDGEETQYF,TGTGCCAGTAGTATTGACGGGGAGGAGACCCAGTACTTC
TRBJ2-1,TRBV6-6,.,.,CASSYPEGDNEQFF,TGTGCCAGCAGTTATCCGGAGGGGGACAATGAGCAGTTCTTC
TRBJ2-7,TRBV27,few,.,CASSLYGQANEQYF,TGTGCCAGCAGTTTATATGGTCAGGCGAACGAGCAGTACTTC
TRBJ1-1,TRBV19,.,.,CASVDRKAFF,TGTGCCAGCGTCGATAGAAAAGCTTTCTTT
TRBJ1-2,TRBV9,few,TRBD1,CASSVRQGADPQESYGYTF,TGTGCCAGCAGCGTCCGACAGGGGGCCGATCCCCAGGAATCCTATGGCTACACCTTC
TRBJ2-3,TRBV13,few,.,CASSSRLGGGTDTQYF,TGTGCCAGCAGCTCCAGACTAGGGGGCGGCACAGATACGCAGTATTTT
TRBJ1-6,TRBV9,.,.,CASSVDLMNNSPLHF,TGTGCCAGCAGCGTAGACTTAATGAATAATTCACCCCTCCACTTT
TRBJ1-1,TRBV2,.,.,CASHTNTEAFF,TGTGCCAGCCACACGAACACTGAAGCTTTCTTT
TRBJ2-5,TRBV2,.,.,CASSRAVEETQYF,TGTGCCAGCAGTAGAGCTGTGGAAGAGACCCAGTACTTC
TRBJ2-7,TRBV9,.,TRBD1,CASSAGTGSSYEQYF,TGTGCCAGCAGCGCGGGGACAGGCTCCTCCTACGAGCAGTACTTC
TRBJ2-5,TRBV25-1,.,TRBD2,CASSTTSGSPQETQYF,TGTGCCAGCAGTACAACTAGCGGGAGCCCTCAAGAGACCCAGTACTTC
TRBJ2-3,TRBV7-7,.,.,CASSLGAWATSTDTQYF,TGTGCTAGCAGCTTAGGGGCTTGGGCCACTAGCACAGATACGCAGTATTTT
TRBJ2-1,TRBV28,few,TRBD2,CASSLSLGASGGIVQFF,TGTGCCAGCAGTTTATCCCTCGGGGCTAGCGGGGGAATAGTGCAGTTCTTC
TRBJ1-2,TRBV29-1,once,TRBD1,CSVLGTETLPDGYTF,TGCAGCGTTCTCGGGACAGAAACCCTTCCGGATGGCTACACCTTC
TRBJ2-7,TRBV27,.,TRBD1,CASSFGQGGHEQYF,TGTGCCAGCAGCTTCGGACAGGGTGGCCACGAGCAGTACTTC
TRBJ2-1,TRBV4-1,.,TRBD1,CASSQDPDRGYEQFF,TGCGCCAGCAGCCAAGATCCCGACAGGGGCTATGAGCAGTTCTTC
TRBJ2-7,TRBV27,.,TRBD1,CASSLSLMGTGFSEQYF,TGTGCCAGCAGTTTATCGTTAATGGGGACAGGGTTTTCCGAGCAGTACTTC
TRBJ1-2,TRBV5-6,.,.,CASSLKWGSYGYTF,TGTGCCAGCAGCTTGAAATGGGGCTCCTATGGCTACACCTTC
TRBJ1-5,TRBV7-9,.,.,CASSETAGSNQPQHF,TGTGCCAGCAGCGAGACCGCGGGGAGCAATCAGCCCCAGCATTTT
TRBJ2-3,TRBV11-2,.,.,CASSYGGRGDTQYF,TGTGCCAGCTCCTACGGGGGGCGTGGAGATACGCAGTATTTT
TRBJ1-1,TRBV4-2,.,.,CASSQVATNTEAFF,TGTGCCAGCAGCCAAGTCGCGACGAACACTGAAGCTTTCTTT
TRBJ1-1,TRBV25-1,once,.,CASSEYKGRNTEAFF,TGTGCCAGCAGTGAATACAAGGGGCGAAACACTGAAGCTTTCTTT
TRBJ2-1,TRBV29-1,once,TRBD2,CSVAGDTYNEQFF,TGCAGCGTAGCGGGGGATACCTACAATGAGCAGTTCTTC
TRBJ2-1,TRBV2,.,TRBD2,CAIHPGTRVNEQFF,TGTGCCATCCACCCCGGGACTAGGGTTAATGAGCAGTTCTTC
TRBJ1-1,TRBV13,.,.,CASSLSRATEAFF,TGTGCCAGCAGCTTATCGAGGGCCACTGAAGCTTTCTTT
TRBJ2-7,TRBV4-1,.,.,CASSRIGDTLGQYF,TGCGCCAGCAGCCGCATCGGGGACACCCTCGGGCAGTACTTC